The 9 T cell receptor beta chains presented below share a single source sample, sequenced in a study of control samples from healthy donors and cancer patients. The table came from immunoSEQ multiplex PCR; TCRdb's copy has only in-frame clones and leaves some out. The sample comprises 150,000 to 160,000 clones, 85% to 95% of which are singletons, and about 5.2% rests with the top ten. Input material: blood. The receptors stem from a man between 40 and 49 years old in good health.

The chain is built from TRBV6-5 and TRBJ1-1, with a tentative D call TRBD1 (6 bases). V shed 8 bases and J shed 7 bases, with 14 bases lying between them. Per the germline V gene, CDR1 is MNHEY and CDR2 is SVGAGI. The CDR3 totals 12 residues. The chain's CDR3 is CASSQGLGEAFF. CDR3 coding DNA: TGTGCCAGCTCTCAGGGGCTCGGTGAAGCTTTCTTT.

V is TRBV6-2 or TRBV6-3 and J is TRBJ2-7, with D tentatively TRBD1 (5 bases). Trimming left V 5 bases short and J 6 bases short, with 14 bases between. The CDR3 is 13 amino acids. Germline assignment: CDR1 MNHEY and CDR2 SVGEGT. This CDR3 reads CASSPVPGREQYF. The CDR3, as DNA: TGTGCCAGCAGTCCAGTCCCAGGGCGCGAGCAGTACTTC.

As concerns this clone: Other DNA sequences in this sample translate to the same CDR3. V is TRBV19 and J is TRBJ1-6; no reliable D call. The CDR3 runs 13 residues. V lost 0 bases and J lost 9, with 6 bases in between. Germline CDR1 is LNHDA and CDR2 is SQIVND (reference sequence). DNA for the CDR3: TGTGCCAGTAGTATAGATCGGGGTTCACCCCTCCACTTT. Amino acid sequence: CASSIDRGSPLHF.

The V gene is TRBV5-6, the J gene TRBJ1-5; D not certain. CDR1 is SGHDT and CDR2 is YYEEEE in the germline V gene. This CDR3 spans 15 amino acids. Trimming took 0 bases from V and 1 from J, leaving 8 bases between them. This CDR3 reads CASSLGHASNQPQHF. CDR3 DNA sequence: TGTGCCAGCAGCTTGGGACACGCGAGCAATCAGCCCCAGCATTTT.

This clone was observed once. The chain carries TRBV7-9 and TRBJ2-7, with unresolved D. Germline-derived CDR1 and CDR2 are SEHNR and FQNEAQ (reference sequence). The CDR3 contains 13 residues. The V end was cut by 7 bases, the J end by 3 bases, with 13 bases between. CDR3 residues: CASTGGIYYEQYF. CDR3 coding DNA: TGTGCCAGCACGGGCGGCATTTACTACGAGCAGTACTTC.

V gene TRBV5-4 combines with J gene TRBJ1-6; 8 bases agree with TRBD1. Looked up from germline, CDR1 is SGHNT and CDR2 is YYREEE (reference sequence). The CDR3 extends over 15 amino acids. V lost 4 bases, J lost 6 bases, and 6 bases stayed unmatched. The CDR3, as DNA: TGTGCCAGCAGCGAGACAGGGGCGGGTAATTCACCCCTCCACTTT. As protein: CASSETGAGNSPLHF.

The chain carries TRBV5-1 and TRBJ2-7; 7 nucleotides align to TRBD1. CDR3 length: 14 residues. Germline V gene lookup returns CDR1 SGHRS and CDR2 YFSETQ. V lost 0 bases, J lost 6 bases, and 6 bases stayed unmatched. The DNA for the CDR3 is TGCGCCAGCAGCTTGGGAGACAGGGTATCCGAGCAGTACTTC. As protein: CASSLGDRVSEQYF.

V and J are TRBV6-2 or TRBV6-3 and TRBJ2-1; D assignment may be TRBD1 or TRBD2 (5 bases each). The germline V and J ends were trimmed by 2 bases and 2 bases, with 16 bases remaining between them. Germline assignment: CDR1 MNHEY and CDR2 SVGEGT. The CDR3 length is 17 residues. The CDR3 bases are TGTGCCAGCAGTTACGGGCTGGGGGTTTCGACCTACAATGAGCAGTTCTTC. Amino acid sequence: CASSYGLGVSTYNEQFF.

This clone was detected once. The chain is built from TRBV4-1 and TRBJ1-4; D is ambiguous. The CDR3 contains 15 residues. Germline values: CDR1 MGHRA, CDR2 YSYEKL. V lost 0 bases and J lost 7, with 12 bases in between. The chain's CDR3 is CASSQDPGVAEKLFF. The DNA of the CDR3 is TGCGCCAGCAGCCAAGATCCCGGGGTGGCTGAAAAACTGTTTTTT.